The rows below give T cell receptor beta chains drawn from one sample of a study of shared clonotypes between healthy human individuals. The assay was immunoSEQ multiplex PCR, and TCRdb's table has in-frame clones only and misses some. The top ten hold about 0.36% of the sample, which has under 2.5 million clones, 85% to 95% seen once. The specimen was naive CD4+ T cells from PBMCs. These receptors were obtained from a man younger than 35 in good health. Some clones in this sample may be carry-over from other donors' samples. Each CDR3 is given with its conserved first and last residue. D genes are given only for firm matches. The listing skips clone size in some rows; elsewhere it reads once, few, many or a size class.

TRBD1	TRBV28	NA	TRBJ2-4	CASNRGPKNIQYF	TGTGCCAGCAACAGGGGTCCCAAAAACATTCAGTACTTC
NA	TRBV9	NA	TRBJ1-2	CASSASTYGYTF	TGTGCCAGCAGCGCTAGTACCTATGGCTACACCTTC
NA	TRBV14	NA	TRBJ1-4	CASSQTRTVRNEKLFF	TGTGCCAGCAGCCAAACTCGGACAGTCCGGAACGAAAAACTGTTTTTT
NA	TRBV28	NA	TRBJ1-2	CASRTRGGAYGYTF	TGTGCCAGCAGGACCCGGGGGGGCGCCTATGGCTACACCTTC
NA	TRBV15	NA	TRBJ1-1	CATSRALFRGNTEAFF	TGTGCCACCAGCAGAGCATTGTTCCGGGGGAACACTGAAGCTTTCTTT
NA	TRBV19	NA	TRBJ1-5	CASSPLPSRENQPQHF	TGTGCCAGTAGCCCTCTCCCGAGCAGGGAAAATCAGCCCCAGCATTTT
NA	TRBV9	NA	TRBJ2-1	CASSPSYNEQFF	TGTGCCAGCAGTCCTTCCTACAATGAGCAGTTCTTC
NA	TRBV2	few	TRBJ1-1	CASSPGTRDTEAFF	TGTGCCAGCAGCCCCGGGACAAGGGACACTGAAGCTTTCTTT
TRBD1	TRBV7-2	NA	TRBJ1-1	CASSSQGAANTEAFF	TGTGCCAGCAGCTCACAGGGGGCCGCGAACACTGAAGCTTTCTTT
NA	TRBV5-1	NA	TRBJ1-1	CASSLSPRANTEAFF	TGCGCCAGCAGCTTGTCCCCCCGGGCGAACACTGAAGCTTTCTTT
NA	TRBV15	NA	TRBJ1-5	CATSRDTNQPQHF	TGTGCCACCAGCAGAGATACAAATCAGCCCCAGCATTTT
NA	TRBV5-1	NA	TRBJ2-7	CASSLVSLRGNEQYF	TGCGCCAGCAGCTTGGTCTCCTTACGGGGTAACGAGCAGTACTTC
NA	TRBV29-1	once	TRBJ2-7	CSVMSSYEQYF	TGCAGCGTTATGAGCTCCTACGAGCAGTACTTC
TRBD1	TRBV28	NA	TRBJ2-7	CASSFVEGQGLTYEQYF	TGTGCCAGCAGTTTTGTCGAGGGACAGGGGCTTACCTACGAGCAGTACTTC
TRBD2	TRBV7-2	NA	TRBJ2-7	CASSPSGGRALEQYF	TGTGCCAGCAGCCCTAGTGGCGGGAGGGCCCTCGAGCAGTACTTC
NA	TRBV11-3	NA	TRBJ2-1	CASSEGGVGYNEQFF	TGTGCCAGCAGCGAAGGGGGAGTTGGGTACAATGAGCAGTTCTTC
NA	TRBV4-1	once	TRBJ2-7	CASSPRGGSGISYEQYF	TGCGCCAGCAGCCCTCGAGGGGGTAGCGGTATCTCCTACGAGCAGTACTTC
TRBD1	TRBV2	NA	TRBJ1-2	CASRRGTGGILGYGYTF	TGTGCCAGCAGGCGCGGGACAGGGGGAATCTTAGGCTATGGCTACACCTTC
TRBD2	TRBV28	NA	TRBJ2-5	CASSRGTSGILETQYF	TGTGCCAGCAGTCGGGGGACTAGCGGGATTTTAGAGACCCAGTACTTC
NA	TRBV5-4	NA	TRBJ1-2	CASSLRPSGYGYTF	TGTGCCAGCAGCTTGCGACCCTCGGGCTATGGCTACACCTTC
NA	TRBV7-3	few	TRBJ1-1	CASSLTGNTEAFF	TGTGCCAGCAGCTTAACGGGTAACACTGAAGCTTTCTTT
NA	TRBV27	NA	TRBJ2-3	CASRRSPSTDTQYF	TGTGCCAGCAGACGATCCCCTAGCACAGATACGCAGTATTTT
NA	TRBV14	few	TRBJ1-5	CASSRQSNQPQHF	TGTGCCAGCAGTCGGCAGAGCAATCAGCCCCAGCATTTT
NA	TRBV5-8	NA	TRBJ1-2	CASSRDQVAGYTF	TGTGCCAGCAGCCGGGACCAGGTGGCTGGCTACACCTTC
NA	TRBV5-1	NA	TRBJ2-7	CASSLDPTPKNYEQYF	TGCGCCAGCAGCTTGGATCCCACCCCCAAGAACTACGAGCAGTACTTC
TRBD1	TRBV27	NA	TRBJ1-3	CASSAQGAGNTIYF	TGTGCCAGCAGTGCACAGGGGGCTGGAAACACCATATATTTT
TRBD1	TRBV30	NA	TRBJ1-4	CAWSHGQGATNEKLFF	TGTGCCTGGAGCCACGGACAGGGAGCAACTAATGAAAAACTGTTTTTT
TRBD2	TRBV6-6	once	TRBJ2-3	CASRPPTSGGPDTQYF	TGTGCCAGCAGGCCCCCAACTAGCGGGGGGCCAGATACGCAGTATTTT
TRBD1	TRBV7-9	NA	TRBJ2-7	CASRWGQGAYEQYF	TGTGCCAGCAGGTGGGGACAGGGGGCCTACGAGCAGTACTTC
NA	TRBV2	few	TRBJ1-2	CASSQGYGYTF	TGTGCCAGCAGTCAGGGCTATGGCTACACCTTC
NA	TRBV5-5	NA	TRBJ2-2	CASSYRYTGELFF	TGTGCCAGCAGCTACAGATACACCGGGGAGCTGTTTTTT
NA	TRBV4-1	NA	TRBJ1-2	CASSQGRMSLRDGYTF	TGCGCCAGCAGCCAAGGTAGGATGTCTCTTCGCGATGGCTACACCTTC
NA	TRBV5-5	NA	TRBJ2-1	CASSLGGYNEQFF	TGTGCCAGCAGCTTGGGGGGTTACAATGAGCAGTTCTTC
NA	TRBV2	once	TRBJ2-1	CASSVGMGQFF	TGTGCCAGCAGTGTGGGGATGGGGCAGTTCTTC
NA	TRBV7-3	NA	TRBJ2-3	CASSLLPSTDTQYF	TGTGCCAGCAGCTTATTACCCAGCACAGATACGCAGTATTTT
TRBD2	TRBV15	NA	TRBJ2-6	CATSRADLAGVSGANVLTF	TGTGCCACCAGCAGAGCGGACCTAGCGGGAGTTTCCGGGGCCAACGTCCTGACTTTC
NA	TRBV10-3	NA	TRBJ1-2	CAISGPTGTLYGYTF	TGTGCCATCAGTGGTCCGACCGGGACTCTCTATGGCTACACCTTC
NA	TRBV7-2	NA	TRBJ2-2	CASSLERANTGELFF	TGTGCCAGCAGCTTAGAACGGGCGAACACCGGGGAGCTGTTTTTT
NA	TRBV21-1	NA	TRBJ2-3	CASSKASRLGPIADTQYF	TGTGCCAGCAGCAAAGCCTCCCGTCTGGGGCCCATCGCAGATACGCAGTATTTT
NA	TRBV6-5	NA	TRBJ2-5	CASTQHGTQYF	TGTGCCAGCACCCAACACGGGACCCAGTACTTC
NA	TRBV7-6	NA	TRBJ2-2	CASSLVAPFGRGRTGELFF	TGTGCCAGCAGCTTAGTGGCGCCGTTTGGGAGGGGGAGAACCGGGGAGCTGTTTTTT
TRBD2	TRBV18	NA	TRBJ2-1	CASSPQQAGGYNNEQFF	TGTGCCAGCTCACCACAGCAGGCGGGAGGGTATAACAATGAGCAGTTCTTC
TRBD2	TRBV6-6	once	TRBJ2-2	CASSPTSGRPGELFF	TGTGCCAGCAGTCCGACTAGCGGGCGACCCGGGGAGCTGTTTTTT
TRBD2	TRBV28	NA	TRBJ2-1	CASSSPSGSWNEQFF	TGTGCCAGCAGTTCCCCGAGCGGGAGTTGGAATGAGCAGTTCTTC
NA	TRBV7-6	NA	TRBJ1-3	CACGPGEGNTIYF	TGTGCCTGCGGGCCCGGGGAAGGAAACACCATATATTTT
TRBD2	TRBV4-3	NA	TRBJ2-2	CASSQQVAGLIGELFF	TGCGCCAGCAGCCAGCAAGTAGCGGGATTGATCGGGGAGCTGTTTTTT
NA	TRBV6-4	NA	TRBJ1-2	CASSSGPGDYGYTF	TGTGCCAGCAGTTCCGGGCCAGGGGATTATGGCTACACCTTC
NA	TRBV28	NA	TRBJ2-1	CASSLGGTGSYNEQFF	TGTGCCAGCAGTTTAGGGGGAACGGGCTCCTACAATGAGCAGTTCTTC
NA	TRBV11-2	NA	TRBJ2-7	CASSLNFRYEQYF	TGTGCCAGCAGCTTGAACTTCAGATACGAGCAGTACTTC
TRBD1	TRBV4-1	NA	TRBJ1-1	CASSQDPRGLEDEAFF	TGCGCCAGCAGCCAAGACCCCAGGGGGCTTGAGGATGAAGCTTTCTTT
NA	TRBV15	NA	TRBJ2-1	CATMTTGRSSYNEQFF	TGTGCCACCATGACAACGGGAAGGAGCTCCTACAATGAGCAGTTCTTC
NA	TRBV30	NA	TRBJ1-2	CAWGRGLHGYTF	TGTGCCTGGGGAAGGGGGTTGCATGGCTACACCTTC
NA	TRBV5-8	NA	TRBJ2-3	CASSWRSTDTQYF	TGTGCCAGCAGCTGGAGATCCACAGATACGCAGTATTTT
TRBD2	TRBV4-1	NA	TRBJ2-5	CASSRRLAGEPFQETQYF	TGCGCCAGCAGCCGGCGACTAGCGGGAGAGCCCTTTCAAGAGACCCAGTACTTC
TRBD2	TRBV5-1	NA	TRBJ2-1	CASSLWREGYNEQFF	TGCGCCAGCAGCCTTTGGAGGGAGGGCTACAATGAGCAGTTCTTC
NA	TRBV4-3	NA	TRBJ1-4	CASSQETGGNEKLFF	TGCGCCAGCAGCCAAGAAACAGGCGGCAATGAAAAACTGTTTTTT
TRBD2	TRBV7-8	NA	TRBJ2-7	CASSYGRGLAGTYEQYF	TGTGCCAGCAGCTATGGCCGAGGACTAGCGGGAACCTACGAGCAGTACTTC
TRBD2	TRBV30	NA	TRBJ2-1	CAWSVSSPSGRAIYDEQFF	TGTGCCTGGAGTGTCTCTTCCCCTAGCGGGAGGGCCATCTATGATGAGCAGTTCTTC
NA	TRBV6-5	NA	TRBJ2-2	CASGLSGNTGELFF	TGTGCCAGCGGGCTCTCCGGGAACACCGGGGAGCTGTTTTTT